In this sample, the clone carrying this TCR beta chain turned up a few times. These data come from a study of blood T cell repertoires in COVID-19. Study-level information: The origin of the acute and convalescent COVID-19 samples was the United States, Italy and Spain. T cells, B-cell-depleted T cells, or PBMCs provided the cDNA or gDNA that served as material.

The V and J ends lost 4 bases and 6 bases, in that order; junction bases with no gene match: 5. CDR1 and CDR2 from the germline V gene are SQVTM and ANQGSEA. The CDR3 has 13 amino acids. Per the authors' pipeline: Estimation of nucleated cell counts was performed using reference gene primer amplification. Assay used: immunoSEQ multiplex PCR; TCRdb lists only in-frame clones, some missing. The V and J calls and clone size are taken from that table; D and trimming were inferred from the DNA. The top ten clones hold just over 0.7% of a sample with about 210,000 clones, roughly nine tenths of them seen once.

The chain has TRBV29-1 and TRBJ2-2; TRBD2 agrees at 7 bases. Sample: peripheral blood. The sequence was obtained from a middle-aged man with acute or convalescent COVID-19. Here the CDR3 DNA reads TGCAGCGTTGTTATCAGCGGGGCCGGGGAGCTGTTTTTT. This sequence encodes CSVVISGAGELFF.